This T cell receptor (beta chain) emerged from a study of Ad26.COV2.S vaccination and SARS-CoV-2 variants. Study as a whole: Once, or twice with 56 days between doses, Ad26.COV2.S was given intramuscularly. Whole-study results and caveats: Following vaccination, spike-specific CD8+ and CD4+ T cell responses reportedly exhibited substantial breadth. Spike-specific TCR breadth in vaccine recipients exceeded that seen in placebo recipients.

As for treatment: some 20 received Ad26.COV2.S at low or high dose, single or two shots; 5 received placebo; per-sample allocation not given. Vaccine and placebo recipients were sampled on day 63 after the first injection. An Ad26 vector expressing Wuhan-strain SARS-CoV-2 spike constituted the vaccine. Sequencing used immunoSEQ multiplex PCR; TCRdb keeps in-frame clones, though not all of them. This sample has some 420,000 clones, with more than 75% found just once. Concerning this clone: Its specificity is not known.

The CDR3 extends over 17 amino acids. The input for sequencing was peripheral blood, taken in a trial of Ad26.COV2.S vaccine versus placebo. The rearrangement uses TRBV21-1 and TRBJ2-7; the table's D call, TRBD2, has no DNA check behind it. TRBV21-1 is a documented pseudogene. The TCR originated in a person between 18 and 65 years old who received the Ad26.COV2.S COVID-19 vaccine or a placebo. The CDR3 coding sequence is TGTGCCAGCAGCGCTTTACTAGCGGGGGCCGTAACCTACGAGCAGTACTTC. Translating it yields CASSALLAGAVTYEQYF.